This T cell receptor (beta chain) appears in the sequencing data of a study of T cells in Graves' hyperthyroidism and ophthalmopathy. The investigators amplified TCR beta CDR3 regions from RNA transcripts. The HTBI primer set drove a first-round RT-PCR of the TCR CDR3. One entry per CDR3 protein, called by TCRdb with MiXCR from the multiplex PCR reads. Counted here are fewer than 700,000 distinct CDR3 sequences, around 15% occurring once; the ten biggest clones make up 3% to 4.5%. In its sample, this clonotype was seen many times. Germline V lookup: CDR1 MNHNS, CDR2 SASEGT. CDR3 length equals 13 residues. Between the trimmed V and J ends, which lost 8 bases and 0 bases, there was a span of 11 bases.

Sequencing was performed on blood. The gene calls are TRBV6-1 and TRBJ2-7; D not resolved. The sequence derives from a woman under 40 with Graves' hyperthyroidism. CDR3 nucleotides: TGTGCCAGCTCCTGGTCGAGCTCCTACGAGCAGTACTTC. Protein product: CASSWSSSYEQYF.